These T cell receptor beta chains were read from a single sample in a study of siplizumab effects on memory and regulatory T cells. Here immunoSEQ multiplex PCR was the method, and the copy in TCRdb shows in-frame clones only, minus some. This table holds around 100,000 clones, about 93% found once. What was sequenced was CD4+ T cells sorted from blood. Source of these receptors: a human donor in good health. The CDR3 runs from the conserved cysteine through the conserved F or W. The order of the fields is clone size, D gene, V gene, J gene, CDR3 protein, CDR3 DNA. A D gene is named only where the DNA matches it firmly. Some rows have no size entry. The others give once, few or many, or a class for an expanded clone.

abundance: NA; d_gene: NA; v_gene: TRBV30; j_gene: TRBJ1-3; CDR3aa: CAWEQVGANTIYF; CDR3nt: TGTGCCTGGGAACAAGTTGGAGCTAACACCATATATTTT
abundance: NA; d_gene: NA; v_gene: TRBV5-1; j_gene: TRBJ2-2; CDR3aa: CASSFGGPSNTGELFF; CDR3nt: TGCGCCAGCAGCTTTGGCGGGCCTTCGAACACCGGGGAGCTGTTTTTT
abundance: NA; d_gene: NA; v_gene: TRBV7-8; j_gene: TRBJ2-1; CDR3aa: CASSLTSSYNEQFF; CDR3nt: TGTGCCAGCAGCTTAACGAGCTCCTACAATGAGCAGTTCTTC
abundance: NA; d_gene: TRBD1; v_gene: TRBV30; j_gene: TRBJ1-2; CDR3aa: CAWSPRGLRGGYTF; CDR3nt: TGTGCCTGGAGCCCCAGGGGGCTTAGGGGGGGCTACACCTTC
abundance: once; d_gene: NA; v_gene: TRBV7-3; j_gene: TRBJ2-7; CDR3aa: CASSGARGTEQYF; CDR3nt: TGTGCCAGCAGCGGGGCACGGGGGACCGAGCAGTACTTC
abundance: NA; d_gene: NA; v_gene: TRBV19; j_gene: TRBJ1-3; CDR3aa: CATRTTGLSGNTIYF; CDR3nt: TGTGCCACCAGAACAACAGGGTTGTCTGGAAACACCATATATTTT
abundance: NA; d_gene: NA; v_gene: TRBV18; j_gene: TRBJ2-5; CDR3aa: CASSPLSTGTLRETQYF; CDR3nt: TGTGCCAGCTCACCACTTTCCACCGGGACTCTTAGGGAGACCCAGTACTTC
abundance: NA; d_gene: NA; v_gene: TRBV28; j_gene: TRBJ1-2; CDR3aa: CASTRANYGYTF; CDR3nt: TGTGCCAGCACAAGGGCTAACTATGGCTACACCTTC
abundance: NA; d_gene: NA; v_gene: TRBV28; j_gene: TRBJ1-5; CDR3aa: CASNPISRGNNQPQHF; CDR3nt: TGTGCCAGCAACCCAATCTCCAGAGGCAACAATCAGCCCCAGCATTTT
abundance: NA; d_gene: NA; v_gene: TRBV27; j_gene: TRBJ2-7; CDR3aa: CATNHGTFYEQYF; CDR3nt: TGTGCCACGAACCATGGGACTTTTTACGAGCAGTACTTC
abundance: NA; d_gene: NA; v_gene: TRBV5-5; j_gene: TRBJ2-1; CDR3aa: CASSLALFQGYNEQFF; CDR3nt: TGTGCCAGCAGCTTGGCCTTGTTTCAGGGGTACAATGAGCAGTTCTTC
abundance: NA; d_gene: TRBD2; v_gene: TRBV30; j_gene: TRBJ2-1; CDR3aa: CAWRTSGRLVEQFF; CDR3nt: TGTGCCTGGAGGACTAGCGGGAGACTTGTTGAGCAGTTCTTC
abundance: once; d_gene: TRBD2; v_gene: TRBV27; j_gene: TRBJ2-4; CDR3aa: CASSSPSGSGIQYF; CDR3nt: TGTGCCAGCAGTTCCCCTAGCGGGAGTGGCATTCAGTACTTC
abundance: NA; d_gene: NA; v_gene: TRBV6-5; j_gene: TRBJ1-6; CDR3aa: CACKTRTDNSPLHF; CDR3nt: TGTGCCTGCAAGACGAGGACGGATAATTCACCCCTCCACTTT
abundance: NA; d_gene: NA; v_gene: TRBV11-3; j_gene: TRBJ2-5; CDR3aa: CASSGGSQETQYF; CDR3nt: TGTGCCAGCTCTGGGGGCAGCCAAGAGACCCAGTACTTC
abundance: NA; d_gene: NA; v_gene: TRBV7-9; j_gene: TRBJ1-2; CDR3aa: CASSLAGRTFYGYTF; CDR3nt: TGTGCCAGCAGCTTAGCCGGACGGACCTTCTATGGCTACACCTTC
abundance: NA; d_gene: TRBD2; v_gene: TRBV10-3; j_gene: TRBJ2-4; CDR3aa: CAIGFAGGNIQYF; CDR3nt: TGTGCCATCGGGTTTGCGGGAGGGAACATTCAGTACTTC
abundance: NA; d_gene: TRBD2; v_gene: TRBV5-1; j_gene: TRBJ2-2; CDR3aa: CASRTIPSGTYTGELFF; CDR3nt: TGCGCCAGCAGAACCATCCCTAGCGGGACTTATACCGGGGAGCTGTTTTTT
abundance: NA; d_gene: NA; v_gene: TRBV4-2; j_gene: TRBJ1-5; CDR3aa: CASSQDLASKPQHF; CDR3nt: TGTGCCAGCAGCCAAGATCTTGCCTCCAAGCCCCAGCATTTT
abundance: NA; d_gene: NA; v_gene: TRBV30; j_gene: TRBJ1-1; CDR3aa: CAWRLRGLNTEAFF; CDR3nt: TGTGCCTGGAGGCTGAGAGGGCTGAACACTGAAGCTTTCTTT
abundance: NA; d_gene: NA; v_gene: TRBV6-5; j_gene: TRBJ1-6; CDR3aa: CASSSTGFGQDSPLHF; CDR3nt: TGTGCCAGCAGTTCTACAGGGTTCGGGCAAGATTCACCCCTCCACTTT
abundance: few; d_gene: TRBD1; v_gene: TRBV7-9; j_gene: TRBJ1-1; CDR3aa: CASSLLPGQGNTEAFF; CDR3nt: TGTGCCAGCAGCTTACTGCCGGGACAGGGGAACACTGAAGCTTTCTTT
abundance: NA; d_gene: NA; v_gene: TRBV5-8; j_gene: TRBJ1-1; CDR3aa: CASSLARARGTEAFF; CDR3nt: TGTGCCAGCAGCTTGGCCAGGGCGAGGGGAACTGAAGCTTTCTTT
abundance: NA; d_gene: NA; v_gene: TRBV6-1; j_gene: TRBJ2-5; CDR3aa: CASSTEETQYF; CDR3nt: TGTGCCAGCAGCACAGAAGAGACCCAGTACTTC
abundance: NA; d_gene: NA; v_gene: TRBV11-3; j_gene: TRBJ2-1; CDR3aa: CASSWGSSYNEQFF; CDR3nt: TGTGCCAGCAGCTGGGGGAGCTCCTACAATGAGCAGTTCTTC
abundance: NA; d_gene: NA; v_gene: TRBV15; j_gene: TRBJ2-3; CDR3aa: CATSRERAGGTQYF; CDR3nt: TGTGCCACCAGCAGAGAAAGGGCCGGGGGTACGCAGTATTTT
abundance: NA; d_gene: NA; v_gene: TRBV6-5; j_gene: TRBJ1-3; CDR3aa: CASRKLQGAGNTIYF; CDR3nt: TGTGCCAGCAGAAAGCTACAGGGTGCGGGAAACACCATATATTTT
abundance: NA; d_gene: NA; v_gene: TRBV27; j_gene: TRBJ1-2; CDR3aa: CASSPTGVLNYGYTF; CDR3nt: TGTGCCAGCAGCCCCACCGGGGTACTTAACTATGGCTACACCTTC
abundance: NA; d_gene: TRBD1; v_gene: TRBV4-2; j_gene: TRBJ2-5; CDR3aa: CASSPTGGGETQYF; CDR3nt: TGTGCCAGCAGCCCGACAGGGGGCGGAGAGACCCAGTACTTC
abundance: NA; d_gene: NA; v_gene: TRBV28; j_gene: TRBJ1-1; CDR3aa: CASSSPGQIFRNTEAFF; CDR3nt: TGTGCCAGCAGTTCACCGGGACAAATATTTAGGAACACTGAAGCTTTCTTT
abundance: NA; d_gene: NA; v_gene: TRBV29-1; j_gene: TRBJ2-3; CDR3aa: CSVVMGADTQYF; CDR3nt: TGCAGCGTTGTGATGGGGGCAGATACGCAGTATTTT
abundance: NA; d_gene: NA; v_gene: TRBV4-1; j_gene: TRBJ2-7; CDR3aa: CASSQGRGGYEQYF; CDR3nt: TGCGCCAGCAGCCAAGGTAGGGGTGGGTACGAGCAGTACTTC
abundance: NA; d_gene: NA; v_gene: TRBV2; j_gene: TRBJ1-2; CDR3aa: CASSGRETGGYTF; CDR3nt: TGTGCCAGCAGTGGTCGGGAAACGGGTGGCTACACCTTC
abundance: NA; d_gene: TRBD2; v_gene: TRBV30; j_gene: TRBJ2-7; CDR3aa: CAWSLAGGSYEQYF; CDR3nt: TGTGCCTGGAGTCTAGCGGGAGGGTCCTACGAGCAGTACTTC
abundance: NA; d_gene: NA; v_gene: TRBV5-4; j_gene: TRBJ1-4; CDR3aa: CASSLSGSMNEKLFF; CDR3nt: TGTGCCAGCAGCTTATCCGGGTCTATGAATGAAAAACTGTTTTTT
abundance: once; d_gene: NA; v_gene: TRBV7-2; j_gene: TRBJ2-7; CDR3aa: CASGSVVGVSYEQYF; CDR3nt: TGTGCCAGCGGCTCAGTTGTTGGGGTCTCCTACGAGCAGTACTTC
abundance: NA; d_gene: TRBD1; v_gene: TRBV18; j_gene: TRBJ1-2; CDR3aa: CASSPSSRGSYGYTF; CDR3nt: TGTGCCAGCTCACCATCGAGCAGGGGGTCTTATGGCTACACCTTC
abundance: NA; d_gene: TRBD1; v_gene: TRBV27; j_gene: TRBJ2-7; CDR3aa: CASSLTGGYEQYF; CDR3nt: TGTGCCAGCAGTTTGACAGGGGGCTACGAGCAGTACTTC
abundance: NA; d_gene: TRBD2; v_gene: TRBV7-3; j_gene: TRBJ2-3; CDR3aa: CASSLTPSGRYTDTQYF; CDR3nt: TGTGCCAGCAGCTTAACGCCTAGCGGGAGGTACACAGATACGCAGTATTTT
abundance: NA; d_gene: NA; v_gene: TRBV9; j_gene: TRBJ2-3; CDR3aa: CASSPDAGRRGDTQYF; CDR3nt: TGTGCCAGCAGCCCTGATGCGGGACGGCGTGGAGATACGCAGTATTTT
abundance: NA; d_gene: NA; v_gene: TRBV4-1; j_gene: TRBJ1-5; CDR3aa: CASSQDYAGTGNQPQHF; CDR3nt: TGCGCCAGCAGCCAAGATTATGCCGGGACGGGTAATCAGCCCCAGCATTTT